This T cell receptor beta chain was identified in a study of cytomegalovirus exposure and HLA in healthy donors. On the study more broadly: Earlier results showed approximately 110 million unique TCR beta sequences derived from roughly 190 million T cells. Study results and caveats: Investigators reported over 150 TCR beta chains as tied to cytomegalovirus. Being indistinguishable, some V segments were excluded, TRBV6-2 and TRBV6-3 among them.

The PCR was carried out with 60 Vbeta primers and 13 Jbeta primers. Clones were sequenced by immunoSEQ multiplex PCR, and TCRdb holds only the in-frame ones, with some missing. The sample lists about 180,000 clones, around 80% seen once, with under 2% in the top ten. The CDR3 runs 18 residues. Germline CDR1 reads SGHTA; CDR2 reads FQGNSA. The V gene lost 3 bases and the J gene lost 4 bases, with 24 bases spanning the gap. As to this clone: Antigen specificity is unknown.

Sequencing used PBMCs. The chain employs TRBV7-2 and TRBJ1-2; perhaps TRBD1 as D (5 bases). The clonotype was recovered from a woman in her thirties in good health and CMV-seronegative. The CDR3 region has the DNA TGTGCCAGCAGCTTGGGAGGCTGGGGAGGGGCTCCCTTCTATGGCTACACCTTC. It encodes CASSLGGWGGAPFYGYTF.